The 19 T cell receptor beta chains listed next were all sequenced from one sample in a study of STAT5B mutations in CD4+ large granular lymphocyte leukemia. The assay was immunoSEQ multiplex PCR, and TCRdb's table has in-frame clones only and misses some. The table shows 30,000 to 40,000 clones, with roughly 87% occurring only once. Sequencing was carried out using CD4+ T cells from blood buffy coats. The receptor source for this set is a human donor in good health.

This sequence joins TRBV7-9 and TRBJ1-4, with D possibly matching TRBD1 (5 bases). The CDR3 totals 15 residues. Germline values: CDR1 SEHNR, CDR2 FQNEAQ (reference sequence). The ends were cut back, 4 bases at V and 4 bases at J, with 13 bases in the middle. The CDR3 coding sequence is TGTGCCAGCAGCTCTACCGGGACCGTTAATGAAAAACTGTTTTTT. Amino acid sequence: CASSSTGTVNEKLFF.

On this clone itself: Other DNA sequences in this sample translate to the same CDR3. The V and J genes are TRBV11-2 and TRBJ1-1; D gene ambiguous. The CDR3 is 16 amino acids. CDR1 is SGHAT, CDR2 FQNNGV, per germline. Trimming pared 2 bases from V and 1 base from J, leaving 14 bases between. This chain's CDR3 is CASSLKFGQKNTEAFF. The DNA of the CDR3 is TGTGCCAGCAGCTTAAAATTCGGTCAGAAGAACACTGAAGCTTTCTTT.

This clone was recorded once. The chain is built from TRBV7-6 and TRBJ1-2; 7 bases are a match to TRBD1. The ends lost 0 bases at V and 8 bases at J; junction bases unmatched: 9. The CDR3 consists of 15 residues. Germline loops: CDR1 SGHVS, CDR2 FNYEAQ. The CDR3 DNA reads TGTGCCAGCAGCTTAGCGCTAGGGCAGGGGGAAGGCTACACCTTC. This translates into CASSLALGQGEGYTF.

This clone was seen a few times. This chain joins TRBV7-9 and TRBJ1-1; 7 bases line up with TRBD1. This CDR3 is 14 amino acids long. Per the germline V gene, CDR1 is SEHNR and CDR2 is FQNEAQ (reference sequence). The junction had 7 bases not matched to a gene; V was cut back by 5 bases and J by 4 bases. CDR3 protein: CASSPSRTGTEAFF. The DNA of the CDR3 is TGTGCCAGCAGCCCTTCTCGGACAGGCACTGAAGCTTTCTTT.

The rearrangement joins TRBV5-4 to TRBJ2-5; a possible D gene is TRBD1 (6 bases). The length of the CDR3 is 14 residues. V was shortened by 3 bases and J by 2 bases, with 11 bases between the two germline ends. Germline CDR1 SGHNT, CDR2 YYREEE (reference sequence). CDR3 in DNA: TGTGCCAGCAGCTCCGGAGGACAGCAAGAGACCCAGTACTTC. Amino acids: CASSSGGQQETQYF.

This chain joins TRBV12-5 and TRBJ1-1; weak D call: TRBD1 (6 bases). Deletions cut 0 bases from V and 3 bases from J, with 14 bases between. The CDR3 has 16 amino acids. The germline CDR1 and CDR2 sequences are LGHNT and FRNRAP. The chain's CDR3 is CASGLVEGEGHTEAFF. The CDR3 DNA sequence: TGTGCTAGTGGTTTGGTGGAGGGGGAAGGCCACACTGAAGCTTTCTTT.

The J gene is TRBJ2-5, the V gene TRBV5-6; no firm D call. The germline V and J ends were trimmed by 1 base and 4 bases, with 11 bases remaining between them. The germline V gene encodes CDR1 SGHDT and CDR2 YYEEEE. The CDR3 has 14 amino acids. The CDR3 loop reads CASSLRVTAETQYF. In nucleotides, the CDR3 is TGTGCCAGCAGCTTGCGGGTCACCGCAGAGACCCAGTACTTC. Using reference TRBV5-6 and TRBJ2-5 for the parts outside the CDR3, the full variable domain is DAGVTQSPTHLIKTRGQQVTLRCSPKSGHDTVSWYQQALGQGPQFIFQYYEEEERQRGNFPDRFSGHQFPNYSSELNVNALLLGDSALYLCASSLRVTAETQYFGPGTRLLVL.

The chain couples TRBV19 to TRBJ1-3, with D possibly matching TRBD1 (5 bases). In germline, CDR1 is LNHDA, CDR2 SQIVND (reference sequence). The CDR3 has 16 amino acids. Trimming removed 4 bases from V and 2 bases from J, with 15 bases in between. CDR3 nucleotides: TGTGCCAGTAGTACGCTACAGGTTTCAACTGGAAACACCATATATTTT. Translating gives CASSTLQVSTGNTIYF. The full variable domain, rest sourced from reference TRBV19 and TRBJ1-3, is DGGITQSPKYLFRKEGQNVTLSCEQNLNHDAMYWYRQDPGQGLRLIYYSQIVNDFQKGDIAEGYSVSREKKESFPLTVTSAQKNPTAFYLCASSTLQVSTGNTIYFGEGSWLTVV.

CDR3 DNA: TGTGCCACCAGCAGGCCGGACGGCCCGCATCAGCCCCAGCATTTT. Its translation: CATSRPDGPHQPQHF. The chain links TRBV15 to TRBJ1-5; D not certain. The germline V gene has CDR1 LNHNV and CDR2 YYDKDF (reference sequence). Trimming cost V 3 bases and J 5 bases, with 14 bases left between them. CDR3 length: 15 residues.

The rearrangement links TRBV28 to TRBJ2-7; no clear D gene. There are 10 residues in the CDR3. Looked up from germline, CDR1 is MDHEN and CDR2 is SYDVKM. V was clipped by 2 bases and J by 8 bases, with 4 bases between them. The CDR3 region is CASSLEKQYF. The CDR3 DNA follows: TGTGCCAGCAGTTTAGAGAAGCAGTACTTC.

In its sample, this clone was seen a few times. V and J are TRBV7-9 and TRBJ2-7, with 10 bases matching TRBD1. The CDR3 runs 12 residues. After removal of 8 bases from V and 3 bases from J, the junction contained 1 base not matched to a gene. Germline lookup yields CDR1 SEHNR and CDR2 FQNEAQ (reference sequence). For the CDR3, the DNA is TGTGCCAGCGGGACAGGGGTCTACGAGCAGTACTTC. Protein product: CASGTGVYEQYF.

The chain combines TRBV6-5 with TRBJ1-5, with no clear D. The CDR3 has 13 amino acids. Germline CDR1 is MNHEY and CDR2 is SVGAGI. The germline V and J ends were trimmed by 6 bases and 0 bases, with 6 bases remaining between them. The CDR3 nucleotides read TGTGCCAGCAGCCCCGATAGCAATCAGCCCCAGCATTTT. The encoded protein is CASSPDSNQPQHF.

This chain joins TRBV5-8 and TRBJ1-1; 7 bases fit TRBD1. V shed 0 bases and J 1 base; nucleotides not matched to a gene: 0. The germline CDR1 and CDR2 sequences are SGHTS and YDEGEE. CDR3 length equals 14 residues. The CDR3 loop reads CASSLDRGNTEAFF. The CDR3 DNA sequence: TGTGCCAGCAGCTTGGACAGGGGGAACACTGAAGCTTTCTTT.

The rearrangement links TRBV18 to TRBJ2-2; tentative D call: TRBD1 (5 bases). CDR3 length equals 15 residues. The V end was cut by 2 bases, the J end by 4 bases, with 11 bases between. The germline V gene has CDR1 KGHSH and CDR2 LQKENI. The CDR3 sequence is CASSPSDTTTGELFF. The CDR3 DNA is TGTGCCAGCTCACCATCGGACACCACCACCGGGGAGCTGTTTTTT.

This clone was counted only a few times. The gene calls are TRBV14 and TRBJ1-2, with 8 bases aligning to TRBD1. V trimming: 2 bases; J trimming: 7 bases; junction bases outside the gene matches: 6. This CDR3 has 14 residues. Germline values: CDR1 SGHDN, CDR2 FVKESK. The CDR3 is CASSQRGTGSGYTF. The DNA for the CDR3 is TGTGCCAGCAGCCAAAGGGGGACAGGAAGTGGCTACACCTTC.

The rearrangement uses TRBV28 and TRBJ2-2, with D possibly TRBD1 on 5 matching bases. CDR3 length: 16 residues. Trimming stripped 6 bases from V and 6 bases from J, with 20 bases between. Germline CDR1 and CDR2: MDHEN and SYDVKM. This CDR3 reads CASRSMGRVHAGELFF. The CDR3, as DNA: TGTGCCAGCAGAAGTATGGGCAGGGTTCACGCCGGGGAGCTGTTTTTT.

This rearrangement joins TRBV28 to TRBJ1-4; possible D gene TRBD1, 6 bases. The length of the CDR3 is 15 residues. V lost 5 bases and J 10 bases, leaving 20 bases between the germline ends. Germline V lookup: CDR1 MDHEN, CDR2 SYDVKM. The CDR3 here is CASSIDRRNKGKLFF. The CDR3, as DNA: TGTGCCAGCAGTATAGACAGGCGAAATAAAGGAAAACTGTTTTTT.

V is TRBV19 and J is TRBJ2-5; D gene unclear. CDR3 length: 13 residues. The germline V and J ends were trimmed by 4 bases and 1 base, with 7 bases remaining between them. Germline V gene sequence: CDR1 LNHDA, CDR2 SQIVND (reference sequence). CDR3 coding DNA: TGTGCCAGTAGTAGCGGACGCCAAGAGACCCAGTACTTC. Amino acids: CASSSGRQETQYF.

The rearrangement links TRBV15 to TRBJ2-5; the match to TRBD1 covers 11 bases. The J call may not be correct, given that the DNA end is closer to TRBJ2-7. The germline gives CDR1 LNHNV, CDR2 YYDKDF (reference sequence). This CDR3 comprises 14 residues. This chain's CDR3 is CATSRGQGGYEQYF. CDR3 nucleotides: TGTGCCACCAGCAGGGGACAGGGGGGTTACGAGCAGTACTTC.